This T cell receptor (beta chain) is drawn from a study of T cells after yellow fever vaccination. Broader study findings: Although the secondary response was weaker, it peaked faster, at day 5 versus 15.

TCRdb analysed the 5' RACE reads with MiXCR anew, one entry per CDR3 protein. The sample lists approximately 550,000 distinct CDR3 sequences, about 13% seen once, with over 12% in the top ten. With regard to this clonotype: Its cognate antigen is unknown. This may be a read error: a much more frequent sequence differs by one nucleotide.

The receptor comes from a man between 25 and 39 years old who received the YFV17D yellow fever vaccine. Specimen: PBMCs, collected on the day of the yellow fever booster vaccination.

The CDR3 is CSALAGVSTDMQYF. The CDR3 coding sequence is TGCAGTGCTTTAGCGGGAGTGAGCACAGATATGCAGTATTTT. This chain uses TRBV20-1 with TRBJ2-3; 9 bases are a match to TRBD2. The CDR3 consists of 14 residues. CDR1 DFQATT and CDR2 SNEGSKA come from the germline V gene (reference sequence).